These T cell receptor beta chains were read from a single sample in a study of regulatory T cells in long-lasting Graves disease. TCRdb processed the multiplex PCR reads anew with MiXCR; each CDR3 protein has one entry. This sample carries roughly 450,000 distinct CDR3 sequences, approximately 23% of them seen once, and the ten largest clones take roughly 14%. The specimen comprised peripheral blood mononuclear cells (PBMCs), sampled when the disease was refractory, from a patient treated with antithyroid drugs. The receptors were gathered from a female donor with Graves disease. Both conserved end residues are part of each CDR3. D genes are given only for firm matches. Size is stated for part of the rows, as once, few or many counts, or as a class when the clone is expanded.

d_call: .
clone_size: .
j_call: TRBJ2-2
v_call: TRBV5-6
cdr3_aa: CASSFTSRVGELFF
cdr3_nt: TGTGCCAGCAGCTTCACCTCCAGGGTCGGGGAGCTGTTTTTT

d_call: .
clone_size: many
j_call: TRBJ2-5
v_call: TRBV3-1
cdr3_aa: CASTPSDFVETQYF
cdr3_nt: TGTGCCAGCACCCCAAGTGATTTCGTAGAGACCCAGTACTTC

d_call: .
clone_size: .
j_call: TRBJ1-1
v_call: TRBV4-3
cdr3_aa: CASSQMVGWMNTEAFF
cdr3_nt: TGCGCCAGCAGCCAAATGGTGGGCTGGATGAACACTGAAGCTTTCTTT

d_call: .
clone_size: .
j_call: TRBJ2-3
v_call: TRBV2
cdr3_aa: CASSDSFPDTQYF
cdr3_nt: TGTGCCAGCAGTGACAGTTTTCCAGATACGCAGTATTTT

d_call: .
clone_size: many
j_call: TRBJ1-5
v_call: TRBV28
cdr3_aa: CASSSARHINQPQHF
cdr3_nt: TGTGCCAGCAGTTCCGCCCGACATATCAATCAGCCCCAGCATTTT

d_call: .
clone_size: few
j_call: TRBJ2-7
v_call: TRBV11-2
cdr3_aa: CASRYDPAREQYF
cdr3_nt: TGTGCCAGCAGATATGACCCGGCCCGCGAGCAGTACTTC

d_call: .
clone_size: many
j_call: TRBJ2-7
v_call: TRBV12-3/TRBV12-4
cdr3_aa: CASARLSYEQYF
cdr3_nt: TGTGCCAGCGCCCGCCTTTCCTACGAGCAGTACTTC

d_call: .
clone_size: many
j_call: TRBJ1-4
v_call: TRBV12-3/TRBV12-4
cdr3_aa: CASSLRGANEKLFF
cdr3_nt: TGTGCCAGCAGTTTGAGAGGAGCTAATGAAAAACTGTTTTTT

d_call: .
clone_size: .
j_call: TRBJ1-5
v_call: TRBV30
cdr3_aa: CAWSRGKKGNQPQHF
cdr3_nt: TGTGCCTGGAGTAGGGGAAAAAAGGGCAATCAGCCCCAGCATTTT

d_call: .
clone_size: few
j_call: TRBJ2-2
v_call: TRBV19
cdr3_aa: CASSIQESHTGELFF
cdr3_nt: TGTGCCAGTAGTATTCAAGAGAGCCACACCGGGGAGCTGTTTTTT

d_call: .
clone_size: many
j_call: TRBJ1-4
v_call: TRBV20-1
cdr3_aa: CSARDQAEKLFF
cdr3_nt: TGCAGTGCTAGAGATCAAGCTGAAAAACTGTTTTTT

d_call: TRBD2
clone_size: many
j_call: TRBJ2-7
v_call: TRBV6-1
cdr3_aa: CASSSPLTSGWDEQYF
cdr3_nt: TGTGCCAGCAGCTCCCCCCTCACTAGCGGATGGGACGAGCAGTACTTC

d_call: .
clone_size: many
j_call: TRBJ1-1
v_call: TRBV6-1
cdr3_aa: CASRRFQENTEAFF
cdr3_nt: TGTGCCAGCAGACGGTTCCAGGAAAACACTGAAGCTTTCTTT

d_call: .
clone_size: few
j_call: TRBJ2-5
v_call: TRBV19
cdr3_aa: CASSWNQETQYF
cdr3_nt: TGTGCCAGTAGTTGGAACCAAGAGACCCAGTACTTC

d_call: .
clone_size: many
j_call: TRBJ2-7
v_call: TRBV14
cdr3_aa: CASSQLRGPYEQYF
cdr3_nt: TGTGCCAGCAGCCAACTACGTGGCCCCTACGAGCAGTACTTC

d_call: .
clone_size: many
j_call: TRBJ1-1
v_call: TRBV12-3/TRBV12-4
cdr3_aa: CASSLAEGGAFF
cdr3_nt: TGTGCCAGCAGTCTCGCAGAGGGGGGAGCTTTCTTT